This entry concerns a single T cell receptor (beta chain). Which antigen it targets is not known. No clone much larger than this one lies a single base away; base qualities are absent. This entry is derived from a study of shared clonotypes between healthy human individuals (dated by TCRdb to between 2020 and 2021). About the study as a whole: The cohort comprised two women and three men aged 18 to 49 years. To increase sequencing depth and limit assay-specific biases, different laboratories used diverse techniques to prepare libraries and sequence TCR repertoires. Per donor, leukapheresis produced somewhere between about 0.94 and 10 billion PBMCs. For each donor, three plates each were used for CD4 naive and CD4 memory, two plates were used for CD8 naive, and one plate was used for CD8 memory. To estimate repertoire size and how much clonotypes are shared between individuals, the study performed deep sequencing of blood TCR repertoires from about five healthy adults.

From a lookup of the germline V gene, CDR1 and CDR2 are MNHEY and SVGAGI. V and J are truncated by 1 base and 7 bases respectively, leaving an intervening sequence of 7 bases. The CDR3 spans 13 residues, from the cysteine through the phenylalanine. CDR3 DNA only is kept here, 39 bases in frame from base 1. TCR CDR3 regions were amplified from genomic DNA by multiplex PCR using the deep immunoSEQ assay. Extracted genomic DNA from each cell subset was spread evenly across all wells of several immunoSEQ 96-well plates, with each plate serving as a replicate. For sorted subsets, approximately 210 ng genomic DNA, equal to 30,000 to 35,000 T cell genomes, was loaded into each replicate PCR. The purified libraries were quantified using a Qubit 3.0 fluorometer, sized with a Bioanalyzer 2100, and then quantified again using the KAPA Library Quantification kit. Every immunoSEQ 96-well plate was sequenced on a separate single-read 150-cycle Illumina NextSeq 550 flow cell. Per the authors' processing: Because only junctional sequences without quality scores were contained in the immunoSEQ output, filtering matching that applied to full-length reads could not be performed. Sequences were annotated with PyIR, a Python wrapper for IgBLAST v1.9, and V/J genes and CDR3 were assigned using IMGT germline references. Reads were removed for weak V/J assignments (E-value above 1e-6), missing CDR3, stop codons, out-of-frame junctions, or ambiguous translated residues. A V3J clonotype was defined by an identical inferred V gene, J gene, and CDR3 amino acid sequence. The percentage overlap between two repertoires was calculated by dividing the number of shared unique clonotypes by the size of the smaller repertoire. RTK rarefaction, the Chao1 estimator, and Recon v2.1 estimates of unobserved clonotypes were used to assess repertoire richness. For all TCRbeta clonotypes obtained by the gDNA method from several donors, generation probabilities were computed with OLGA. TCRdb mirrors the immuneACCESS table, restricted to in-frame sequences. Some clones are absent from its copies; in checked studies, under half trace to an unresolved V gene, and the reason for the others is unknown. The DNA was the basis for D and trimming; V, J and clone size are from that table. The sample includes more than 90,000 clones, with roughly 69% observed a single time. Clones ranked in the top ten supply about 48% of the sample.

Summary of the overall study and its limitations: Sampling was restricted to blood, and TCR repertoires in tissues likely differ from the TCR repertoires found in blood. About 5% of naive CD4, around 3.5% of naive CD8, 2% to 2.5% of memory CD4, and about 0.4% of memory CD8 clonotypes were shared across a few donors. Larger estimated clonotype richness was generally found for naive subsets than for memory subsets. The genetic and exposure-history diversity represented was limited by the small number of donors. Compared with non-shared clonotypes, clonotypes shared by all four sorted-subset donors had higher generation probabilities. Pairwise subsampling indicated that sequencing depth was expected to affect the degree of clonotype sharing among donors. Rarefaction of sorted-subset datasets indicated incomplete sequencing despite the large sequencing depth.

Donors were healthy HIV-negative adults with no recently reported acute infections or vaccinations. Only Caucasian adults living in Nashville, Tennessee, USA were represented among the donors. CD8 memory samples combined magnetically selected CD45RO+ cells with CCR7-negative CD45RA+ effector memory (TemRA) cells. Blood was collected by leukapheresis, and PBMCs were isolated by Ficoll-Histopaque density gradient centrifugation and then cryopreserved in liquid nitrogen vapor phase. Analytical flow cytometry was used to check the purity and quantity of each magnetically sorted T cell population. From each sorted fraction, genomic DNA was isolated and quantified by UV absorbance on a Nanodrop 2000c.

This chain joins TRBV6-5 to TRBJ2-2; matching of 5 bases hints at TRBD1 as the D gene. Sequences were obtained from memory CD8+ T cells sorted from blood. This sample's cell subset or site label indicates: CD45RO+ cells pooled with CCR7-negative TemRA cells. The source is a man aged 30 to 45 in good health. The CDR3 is CASSYWTSGELFF. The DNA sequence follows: TGTGCCAGCAGTTACTGGACAAGCGGGGAGCTGTTTTTT.